This is a list of T cell receptor beta chains from one sample in a study of T cell responses to AZD1222 COVID-19 vaccine. The repertoire was sequenced with immunoSEQ multiplex PCR; TCRdb's copy has only in-frame clones and lacks some. The table includes around 140,000 clones, 91% detected once. Sequenced here: peripheral blood, sampled on day 0 of AZD1222 vaccination. Every receptor here comes from an adult in good health. Each CDR3 is given with its conserved first and last residue. The order of the fields is CDR3 protein, CDR3 DNA, V gene, J gene, clone size, D gene. D genes are given only for firm matches. Clone size is stated in some rows and not others, as once, few, many or a class when expanded.

CASSHAIRGTGALNTEAFF	TGCGCCAGCAGCCATGCCATCCGCGGGACAGGGGCCCTGAACACTGAAGCTTTCTTT	TRBV4-1	TRBJ1-1	NA	TRBD1
CASTSTGFSGNTIYF	TGTGCCAGCACCTCTACGGGGTTCTCTGGAAACACCATATATTTT	TRBV11-3	TRBJ1-3	NA	NA
CASSPLGGSASLDTQYF	TGTGCCAGCTCACCACTTGGGGGGAGCGCCTCTTTAGATACGCAGTATTTT	TRBV18	TRBJ2-3	NA	NA
CASSLSLRTGGFGEQYF	TGTGCCAGCAGCTTAAGTCTACGGACAGGGGGCTTTGGCGAGCAGTACTTC	TRBV5-4	TRBJ2-7	few	TRBD1
CASSPRARWGETQYF	TGTGCCAGCAGCCCTCGGGCTCGCTGGGGGGAGACCCAGTACTTC	TRBV5-8	TRBJ2-5	NA	NA
CASGTSGATSTDTQYF	TGTGCCTCCGGGACTAGCGGGGCAACTAGCACAGATACGCAGTATTTT	TRBV10-3	TRBJ2-3	NA	TRBD2
CAISESRAALGPNEQFF	TGTGCCATCAGTGAGTCGCGCGCGGCCTTGGGTCCCAATGAGCAGTTCTTC	TRBV10-3	TRBJ2-1	NA	NA
CASSQVPLGNTEAFF	TGCGCCAGCAGCCAAGTGCCTCTGGGGAACACTGAAGCTTTCTTT	TRBV4-1	TRBJ1-1	NA	NA
CASSILGTGTQPQHF	TGTGCCAGTAGTATTCTAGGGACAGGGACTCAGCCCCAGCATTTT	TRBV19	TRBJ1-5	NA	TRBD1
CASSLSGTAISYEQYF	TGTGCCAGCAGCCTGTCGGGGACAGCGATCTCCTACGAGCAGTACTTC	TRBV7-2	TRBJ2-7	NA	TRBD1
CASSEIQGANTGELFF	TGCGCCAGCAGTGAGATACAGGGCGCGAACACCGGGGAGCTGTTTTTT	TRBV10-2	TRBJ2-2	NA	NA
CASSYRGRGEKLFF	TGTGCCAGCAGCTACAGGGGGCGAGGGGAAAAACTGTTTTTT	TRBV5-4	TRBJ1-4	few	TRBD1
CASSYPSPVRELFF	TGTGCCAGCAGTTACCCCTCGCCCGTCCGGGAGCTGTTTTTT	TRBV6-2/TRBV6-3	TRBJ2-2	NA	NA
CASSLALGQDYGYTF	TGTGCCAGCAGCTTAGCCCTCGGACAGGACTATGGCTACACCTTC	TRBV7-9	TRBJ1-2	NA	TRBD1
CASSMTGNTEAFF	TGTGCCAGTAGTATGACGGGGAACACTGAAGCTTTCTTT	TRBV19	TRBJ1-1	NA	NA
CASSLDRADTEAFF	TGTGCCAGCAGTCTAGACAGGGCTGACACTGAAGCTTTCTTT	TRBV27	TRBJ1-1	NA	TRBD1
CASSQGSEYEQYF	TGTGCCAGCAGCCAAGGTTCAGAATACGAGCAGTACTTC	TRBV3-1/TRBV3-2	TRBJ2-7	once	NA
CASGYLAGDIFTYEQYF	TGTGCCAGCGGTTACCTAGCGGGAGATATCTTTACCTACGAGCAGTACTTC	TRBV27	TRBJ2-7	NA	TRBD2
CASSSRRGGSNQPQHF	TGTGCCAGCAGCTCCCGGAGAGGGGGTAGCAATCAGCCCCAGCATTTT	TRBV28	TRBJ1-5	NA	NA
CASRIRREYGELFF	TGTGCCAGCAGGATCAGGAGGGAGTACGGGGAGCTGTTTTTT	TRBV6-5	TRBJ2-2	NA	NA
CASSNLDSSTYEQYF	TGCGCCAGCAGTAATCTAGACTCCTCAACCTACGAGCAGTACTTC	TRBV4-1	TRBJ2-7	NA	NA
CASSRGLAAATQYF	TGCGCCAGCAGCCGGGGACTAGCGGCCGCGACCCAGTACTTC	TRBV5-1	TRBJ2-5	NA	TRBD2
CASSVGVGSNYGYTF	TGTGCCAGCAGCGTAGGAGTAGGGTCTAACTATGGCTACACCTTC	TRBV7-2	TRBJ1-2	NA	NA
CASSRTGIGYEQYF	TGTGCCAGCAGCCGAACAGGGATCGGCTACGAGCAGTACTTC	TRBV27	TRBJ2-7	NA	NA
CASSRVTAINEQFF	TGTGCCAGCAGCCGTGTGACAGCCATCAATGAGCAGTTCTTC	TRBV14	TRBJ2-1	few	NA
CASSPEGAGYTF	TGTGCCAGCAGTCCGGAGGGTGCTGGCTACACCTTC	TRBV12-3/TRBV12-4	TRBJ1-2	NA	NA
CASTKGRNEKLFF	TGTGCCAGTACGAAGGGCCGTAATGAAAAACTGTTTTTT	TRBV19	TRBJ1-4	NA	NA
CASSIDIQGYTEAFF	TGTGCCAGTAGTATAGATATCCAGGGGTACACTGAAGCTTTCTTT	TRBV19	TRBJ1-1	NA	NA
CASSLTDGPNQPQHF	TGTGCCAGCAGTTTAACAGACGGCCCTAATCAGCCCCAGCATTTT	TRBV28	TRBJ1-5	NA	NA
CSVEDHRGYTGELFF	TGCAGCGTTGAAGATCACAGGGGCTATACCGGGGAGCTGTTTTTT	TRBV29-1	TRBJ2-2	NA	TRBD1
CASSLTVGTVTSYEQYF	TGTGCCAGCAGCTTGACCGTCGGGACAGTAACCTCCTACGAGCAGTACTTC	TRBV7-8	TRBJ2-7	once	TRBD1
CASSQGSSYNSPLHF	TGTGCCAGCAGCCAGGGAAGCTCCTATAATTCACCCCTCCACTTT	TRBV3-1/TRBV3-2	TRBJ1-6	NA	NA
CASSQVSGQGAYEQFF	TGCGCCAGCAGCCAAGTGAGCGGACAGGGGGCCTATGAGCAGTTCTTC	TRBV4-3	TRBJ2-1	NA	TRBD1
CASSFSPSGRWSYNEQFF	TGTGCCAGCAGTTTCTCCCCTAGCGGGAGATGGTCCTACAATGAGCAGTTCTTC	TRBV6-2/TRBV6-3	TRBJ2-1	NA	TRBD2
CASTERRGDGYTF	TGCGCCAGCACGGAACGCAGGGGTGATGGCTACACCTTC	TRBV4-3	TRBJ1-2	once	NA
CASSLASGGKDPMNTEAFF	TGCGCCAGCAGCTTGGCGTCGGGGGGCAAAGACCCGATGAACACTGAAGCTTTCTTT	TRBV5-1	TRBJ1-1	NA	NA
CATSRALGGGASEQFF	TGTGCCACCAGCAGAGCTCTTGGCGGGGGGGCGTCTGAGCAGTTCTTC	TRBV15	TRBJ2-1	NA	TRBD2
CASTSPGTGLNTEAFF	TGTGCCAGCACCAGTCCCGGGACAGGGCTGAACACTGAAGCTTTCTTT	TRBV28	TRBJ1-1	few	TRBD1
CAISRPRDDNQETQYF	TGTGCCATCAGCCGCCCCCGGGACGATAACCAAGAGACCCAGTACTTC	TRBV10-3	TRBJ2-5	NA	NA
CASRGGSQPQHF	TGTGCCAGCAGGGGGGGTTCTCAGCCCCAGCATTTT	TRBV28	TRBJ1-5	NA	NA
CASSVGLFPDQETQYF	TGTGCCAGCAGCGTAGGTCTTTTCCCAGACCAAGAGACCCAGTACTTC	TRBV9	TRBJ2-5	NA	NA
CATSRDHLRSSYNEQFF	TGTGCCACCAGCAGAGATCATCTGAGGAGCTCCTACAATGAGCAGTTCTTC	TRBV15	TRBJ2-1	NA	NA
CASSSIGQVETGNTIYF	TGTGCCAGCTCATCAATCGGACAGGTGGAGACTGGAAACACCATATATTTT	TRBV18	TRBJ1-3	NA	TRBD1
CASSLSKQLSSYEQYF	TGCGCCAGCAGCTTATCCAAACAGTTGAGCTCCTACGAGCAGTACTTC	TRBV5-1	TRBJ2-7	few	NA
CASSPGTGLYYEQYF	TGTGCCAGCAGCCCAGGGACAGGGTTATACTACGAGCAGTACTTC	TRBV28	TRBJ2-7	NA	TRBD1
CASSRGSSNQPQHF	TGTGCCAGTAGTAGGGGGTCTAGCAATCAGCCCCAGCATTTT	TRBV19	TRBJ1-5	NA	NA
CASSYSMGGGSYEQYF	TGTGCCAGCAGTTACTCGATGGGGGGGGGCTCCTACGAGCAGTACTTC	TRBV6-5	TRBJ2-7	NA	TRBD2
CASSQAWGQAQSYGYTF	TGTGCCAGCAGCCAAGCTTGGGGACAGGCCCAAAGCTATGGCTACACCTTC	TRBV3-1/TRBV3-2	TRBJ1-2	NA	TRBD1
CASKLAGTYEQYF	TGTGCCAGCAAACTAGCGGGGACGTACGAGCAGTACTTC	TRBV6-5	TRBJ2-7	NA	TRBD2
CASSPDRGLVAFF	TGTGCCAGCAGCCCGGACAGGGGCCTGGTAGCTTTCTTT	TRBV5-6	TRBJ1-1	NA	TRBD1